The 25 T cell receptor beta chains below come from one sample, sequenced in a study of blood T cell repertoires in COVID-19. The table came from immunoSEQ multiplex PCR; TCRdb's copy has only in-frame clones and leaves some out. The table has about 100,000 clones, about nine tenths seen once. The specimen was peripheral blood. The receptor source for this set is a woman aged 50 to 60 with COVID-19, enrolled during active disease.

The chain recombines TRBV7-3 with TRBJ2-1, with 13 bases lining up with TRBD2. The CDR3 consists of 16 residues. V trimming: 5 bases; J trimming: 5 bases; junction bases outside the gene matches: 6. Germline V gives CDR1 SGHTA, CDR2 FQGTGA. The CDR3 loop reads CASSRTSGGPHNEQFF. In nucleotides, the CDR3 is TGTGCCAGCAGCCGGACTAGCGGGGGACCTCACAATGAGCAGTTCTTC. Complete variable domain (other parts from reference TRBV7-3 and TRBJ2-1): GAGVSQTPSNKVTEKGKYVELRCDPISGHTALYWYRQSLGQGPEFLIYFQGTGAADDSGLPNDRFFAVRPEGSVSTLKIQRTERGDSAVYLCASSRTSGGPHNEQFFGPGTRLTVL.

The chain joins TRBV3-1 (or the pseudogene TRBV3-2) to TRBJ1-6, with a weak D call TRBD1 (5 bases). The CDR3 consists of 16 residues. Germline V gives CDR1 LGHDT, CDR2 YNNKEL (reference sequence). V was clipped by 0 bases and J by 4 bases, with 10 bases between them. The CDR3: CASSQDAGRYNSPLHF. The CDR3 DNA reads as TGTGCCAGCAGCCAAGATGCAGGGCGTTATAATTCACCCCTCCACTTT.

The chain has TRBV28 and TRBJ1-2; weak D call: TRBD1 (6 bases). In germline, CDR1 is MDHEN, CDR2 SYDVKM. The CDR3 covers 16 residues. V lost 0 bases and J lost 4, with 15 bases in between. CDR3 DNA sequence: TGTGCCAGCAGTTTATGGGCAGGGGACAATCTCTATGGCTACACCTTC. Translation gives CASSLWAGDNLYGYTF.

The J gene is TRBJ2-3, the V gene TRBV7-2; TRBD2 matches at 8 bases. Germline V gene sequence: CDR1 SGHTA, CDR2 FQGNSA. With V trimmed by 1 base and J by 7 bases, 7 bases remained unmatched. The CDR3 loop spans 15 amino acids. The CDR3, as DNA: TGTGCCAGCAGCTTAGGACCCAGCGGGGGTAATACGCAGTATTTT. It specifies CASSLGPSGGNTQYF.

The rearrangement joins TRBV2 to TRBJ1-2, with no clear D. V shed 3 bases and J shed 3 bases, with 5 bases lying between them. Per germline, CDR1 SNHLY and CDR2 FYNNEI. This CDR3 is 12 amino acids long. CDR3 residues: CASSENYYGYTF. The CDR3 DNA follows: TGTGCCAGCAGTGAGAACTACTATGGCTACACCTTC.

The chain couples TRBV18 to TRBJ1-2, with a possible D match to TRBD1 (5 bases). The ends were cut back, 3 bases at V and 5 bases at J, with 16 bases in the middle. There are 15 residues in the CDR3. CDR1 and CDR2 from the germline V gene are KGHSH and LQKENI. The CDR3 reads CASSPGTPMGYGYTF. The CDR3 DNA is TGTGCCAGCTCACCGGGGACTCCAATGGGATATGGCTACACCTTC.

The chain uses TRBV5-1 and TRBJ1-1, with D unclear. The CDR3 is made up of 14 amino acids. CDR1 and CDR2 from the germline V gene are SGHRS and YFSETQ. The ends were cut back, 4 bases at V and 0 bases at J, with 10 bases in the middle. Here the CDR3 DNA reads TGCGCCAGCAGCACAGCAGCCATGAACACTGAAGCTTTCTTT. As protein: CASSTAAMNTEAFF.

The chain recombines TRBV6-5 with TRBJ2-7; 11 bases line up with TRBD1. J lost 4 bases, V lost 4 bases, and 9 bases had no gene match. The germline V gene has CDR1 MNHEY and CDR2 SVGAGI. The CDR3 runs to 16 residues. CDR3 in amino acids: CASSFYGQGARYEQYF. The CDR3 region has the DNA TGTGCCAGCAGTTTTTATGGACAGGGGGCAAGGTACGAGCAGTACTTC.

This rearrangement joins TRBV4-1 to TRBJ1-2; D is perhaps TRBD1 (5 bases). Trimming pared 3 bases from V and 5 bases from J, leaving 19 bases between. Germline V gives CDR1 MGHRA, CDR2 YSYEKL. The CDR3 sequence is 16 residues long. CDR3 nucleotides: TGCGCCAGCAGCCATGATAGGTCAGGGAAACTATATGGCTACACCTTC. Amino acids: CASSHDRSGKLYGYTF.

CDR3 coding DNA: TGCGCCAGCAGTCAGTGGGCGCTGAATTCACCCCTCCACTTT. Protein sequence: CASSQWALNSPLHF. The chain uses TRBV4-3 and TRBJ1-6; D is uncertain. The CDR3 is made up of 14 amino acids. The germline CDR1 and CDR2 sequences are LGHNA and YSLEER. The V gene lost 6 bases and the J gene lost 7 bases, with 13 bases spanning the gap.

This clone showed up just once. This chain connects TRBV25-1 to TRBJ2-1, with 7 bases lining up with TRBD2. The CDR3 is 13 residues long. V dropped 11 bases and J dropped 2; count of bases not matched to a gene: 6. Per germline, CDR1 MGHDK and CDR2 SYGVNS. CDR3 loop: CASRDYTYNEQFF. In nucleotides, the CDR3 is TGTGCCTCCCGGGACTACACCTACAATGAGCAGTTCTTC. The full variable domain, rest sourced from reference TRBV25-1 and TRBJ2-1, is EADIYQTPRYLVIGTGKKITLECSQTMGHDKMYWYQQDPGMELHLIHYSYGVNSTEKGDLSSESTVSRIRTEHFPLTLESARPSHTSQYLCASRDYTYNEQFFGPGTRLTVL.

This clone is a singleton in its sample. The V call is TRBV10-3, the J call TRBJ2-4; TRBD1 aligns across 8 bases. V shed 5 bases, J shed 0 bases, and the junction held 9 bases outside the gene matches. The germline CDR1 and CDR2 sequences are ENHRY and SYGVKD. The CDR3 loop spans 17 amino acids. The CDR3 coding sequence is TGTGCCATCAGTTCTACGACAGGGGAGCTAGCCAAAAACATTCAGTACTTC. Residues: CAISSTTGELAKNIQYF.

This chain joins TRBV19 and TRBJ1-2; TRBD1 is a possible D gene (5 bases). The germline CDR1 and CDR2 sequences are LNHDA and SQIVND (reference sequence). This CDR3 region has 13 residues. Trimming pared 3 bases from V and 5 bases from J, leaving 10 bases between. In DNA, the CDR3 is TGTGCCAGTAGTATCCGACAGTCGTATGGCTACACCTTC. This codes for CASSIRQSYGYTF.

This sequence joins TRBV5-1 and TRBJ1-2, with a tentative D call TRBD1 (6 bases). The CDR3 runs 16 residues. V lost 0 bases, J lost 1 base, and 13 bases lay in between. In germline, CDR1 is SGHRS, CDR2 YFSETQ. CDR3 DNA: TGCGCCAGCAGCTTGGCCCCACAGGGTATTAACTATGGCTACACCTTC. It encodes CASSLAPQGINYGYTF.

The chain couples TRBV2 to TRBJ1-4; D unresolved. This CDR3 comprises 13 residues. With 5 bases removed from V and 8 bases from J, the gap between germline ends came to 12 bases. Germline CDR1 SNHLY, CDR2 FYNNEI. The DNA of the CDR3 is TGTGCCAGCAGTTACTTTCGAGGGGAAAAACTGTTTTTT. Its translation: CASSYFRGEKLFF.

The CDR3 sequence is CASGLAPRVSYNEQFF. The CDR3 DNA sequence: TGTGCTAGTGGTTTGGCCCCACGAGTTTCCTACAATGAGCAGTTCTTC. V is TRBV12-5 and J is TRBJ2-1, with unresolved D. The germline V and J ends were trimmed by 1 base and 1 base, with 11 bases remaining between them. The CDR3 covers 16 residues. Per germline, CDR1 LGHNT and CDR2 FRNRAP. The whole variable domain, filled in from reference TRBV12-5 and TRBJ2-1, reads DARVTQTPRHKVTEMGQEVTMRCQPILGHNTVFWYRQTMMQGLELLAYFRNRAPLDDSGMPKDRFSAEMPDATLATLKIQPSEPRDSAVYFCASGLAPRVSYNEQFFGPGTRLTVL.

The chain couples TRBV6-5 to TRBJ1-2; possible D gene TRBD1, 6 bases. CDR1 and CDR2 from the germline V gene are MNHEY and SVGAGI. V lost 5 bases, J lost 4 bases, and 14 bases lay in between. CDR3 length equals 14 residues. CDR3 residues: CASSQDRLIYGYTF. The DNA for the CDR3 is TGTGCCAGCAGTCAGGACAGACTAATCTATGGCTACACCTTC.

V is TRBV11-3 and J is TRBJ2-2, with a weak D call TRBD2 (5 bases). V was shortened by 7 bases and J by 6 bases, with 9 bases between the two germline ends. The V gene's germline CDR1 is SGHNT and CDR2 YENEEA. The CDR3 loop spans 12 amino acids. This CDR3 is CASTLGAGELFF. The CDR3 nucleotides are TGTGCCAGCACCCTCGGGGCCGGGGAGCTGTTTTTT. Based on the CDR3 plus reference TRBV11-3 and TRBJ2-2, the full variable domain is EAGVVQSPRYKIIEKKQPVAFWCNPISGHNTLYWYLQNLGQGPELLIRYENEEAVDDSQLPKDRFSAERLKGVDSTLKIQPAELGDSAVYLCASTLGAGELFFGEGSRLTVL.

This clone was detected once. The chain has TRBV5-8 and TRBJ1-2, with no clear D. Trimming removed 2 bases from V and 3 bases from J, with 11 bases in between. This CDR3 has 14 amino acids. Germline-derived CDR1 and CDR2 are SGHTS and YDEGEE. The CDR3 bases are TGTGCCAGCAGCTTTCAAGTAGAGTACTATGGCTACACCTTC. It is translated as CASSFQVEYYGYTF.

This chain joins TRBV19 and TRBJ2-1; no definite D call. Germline CDR1 is LNHDA and CDR2 is SQIVND (reference sequence). The V end was cut by 0 bases, the J end by 0 bases, with 9 bases between. This CDR3 has 16 amino acids. In nucleotides, the CDR3 is TGTGCCAGTAGTATAGAAGTACTTCTCTCCTACAATGAGCAGTTCTTC. It codes for CASSIEVLLSYNEQFF.

V is TRBV27 and J is TRBJ2-1; no firm D call. The CDR3 totals 13 residues. Looked up from germline, CDR1 is MNHEY and CDR2 is SMNVEV (reference sequence). V dropped 0 bases and J dropped 10 bases, with 10 bases sitting between them. The CDR3 is CASSLSSSLEQFF. The CDR3 DNA reads TGTGCCAGCAGTTTATCATCCTCTCTGGAGCAGTTCTTC.

V usage is TRBV28 and J usage is TRBJ1-5; tentative D call: TRBD1 (6 bases). Germline V CDR1 and CDR2: MDHEN, SYDVKM. The V and J ends lost 6 bases and 3 bases respectively, with 15 bases between them. The CDR3 sequence is 15 residues long. CDR3 DNA: TGTGCCAGCAGCTTTTTACAGGGAAACAATCAGCCCCAGCATTTT. Amino acid sequence: CASSFLQGNNQPQHF.

V usage is TRBV11-2 and J usage is TRBJ2-2, with 8 bases matching TRBD2. The CDR3 contains 15 residues. V trimming: 5 bases; J trimming: 4 bases; junction bases outside the gene matches: 6. Germline CDR1 SGHAT, CDR2 FQNNGV. CDR3 loop: CASSPRGGPTGELFF. CDR3 DNA: TGTGCCAGCAGCCCCCGGGGGGGGCCCACCGGGGAGCTGTTTTTT.

The chain combines TRBV6-6 with TRBJ2-1; 9 bases fit TRBD2. CDR3 length equals 18 residues. J gave up 0 bases and V 5 bases, and 11 bases lay outside the gene matches. Germline V gives CDR1 MNHNY, CDR2 SVGAGI (reference sequence). The CDR3 nucleotides are TGTGCCAGCAGTCCCCTCGTTCTAGCGGGGTCCTCCTACAATGAGCAGTTCTTC. Its protein is CASSPLVLAGSSYNEQFF.

CDR3 loop: CASSYSTAGGQAEQFF. The CDR3 bases are TGTGCCAGCAGTTACTCGACAGCGGGGGGGCAGGCTGAGCAGTTCTTC. The chain recombines TRBV6-5 with TRBJ2-1; 10 bases map to TRBD2. This CDR3 contains 16 residues. V lost 0 bases to trimming and J lost 9 bases; unmatched junction nucleotides: 8. CDR1 is MNHEY and CDR2 is SVGAGI in the germline V gene.